A single sample gave rise to the 21 T cell receptor beta chains below, sequenced in a study of blood T cell repertoires in COVID-19. The repertoire was sequenced with immunoSEQ multiplex PCR; TCRdb's copy has only in-frame clones and lacks some. The sample lists 370,000 or so clones; approximately 77% were seen once. Sequenced input: peripheral blood. The receptor set was obtained from a human donor with acute or convalescent COVID-19. The donor label of this sample is uncertain.

The chain is built from TRBV10-3 and TRBJ2-7; 11 bases fit TRBD1. The CDR3 runs 12 residues. Germline trimming cut 6 bases from V and 12 bases from J; bases unmatched to any gene: 7. Germline CDR1 ENHRY, CDR2 SYGVKD. CDR3 nucleotides: TGTGCCATCAGGAGGACAGGGGGCGAGACGTACTTC. Its protein is CAIRRTGGETYF.

This sequence joins TRBV6-2 or TRBV6-3 and TRBJ2-3; D is uncertain. The V and J ends lost 6 bases and 4 bases respectively, with 8 bases between them. This CDR3 has 12 residues. The germline V gene encodes CDR1 MNHEY and CDR2 SVGEGT. The CDR3 DNA follows: TGTGCCAGCAGCCGAAGCCCAGATACGCAGTATTTT. Translating gives CASSRSPDTQYF.

The chain uses TRBV4-1 and TRBJ2-3, with a tentative D call TRBD2 (7 bases). This CDR3 has 17 amino acids. The V end lost 0 bases, the J end lost 0 bases, and 13 bases lay between the germline ends. Germline CDR1 MGHRA, CDR2 YSYEKL. CDR3 in DNA: TGCGCCAGCAGCCAAGATTGGGGGGGCTCTAGCACAGATACGCAGTATTTT. As protein: CASSQDWGGSSTDTQYF.

This rearrangement joins TRBV18 to TRBJ1-5; D remains ambiguous. Germline values: CDR1 KGHSH, CDR2 LQKENI. Deletions cut 1 base from V and 2 bases from J, with 6 bases between. The CDR3 extends over 14 amino acids. The CDR3 DNA is TGTGCCAGCTCACCACTCCCAGGCAATCAGCCCCAGCATTTT. Residues: CASSPLPGNQPQHF.

The CDR3 nucleotides are TGTGCCAGCAGGACGGGGGACAACTATGGCTACACCTTC. Encoded protein: CASRTGDNYGYTF. The gene calls are TRBV7-9 and TRBJ1-2; weak D call: TRBD1 (5 bases). The CDR3 has 13 amino acids. The germline CDR1 and CDR2 sequences are SEHNR and FQNEAQ (reference sequence). Trimming pared 6 bases from V and 2 bases from J, leaving 10 bases between.

The chain has TRBV5-1 and TRBJ1-1, with 7 bases matching TRBD1. There are 17 residues in the CDR3. The germline CDR1 and CDR2 sequences are SGHRS and YFSETQ. V dropped 4 bases and J dropped 5; count of bases not matched to a gene: 17. The CDR3 spells CASSNSILMDRFTEAFF. The CDR3 region has the DNA TGCGCCAGCAGCAACTCTATCTTAATGGACAGGTTTACTGAAGCTTTCTTT. Full variable domain (outside the CDR3, taken from reference TRBV5-1 and TRBJ1-1): KAGVTQTPRYLIKTRGQQVTLSCSPISGHRSVSWYQQTPGQGLQFLFEYFSETQRNKGNFPGRFSGRQFSNSRSEMNVSTLELGDSALYLCASSNSILMDRFTEAFFGQGTRLTVV.

The CDR3 nucleotides read TGTGCCAGCAGCTTTTCCGCGGGGACCACAGATACGCAGTATTTT. Translation: CASSFSAGTTDTQYF. The chain carries TRBV7-9 and TRBJ2-3; possible D gene TRBD2, 6 bases. V was pared by 3 bases and J by 2 bases, with 12 bases between. Looked up from germline, CDR1 is SEHNR and CDR2 is FQNEAQ (reference sequence). The CDR3 is 15 amino acids.

The V gene is TRBV27, the J gene TRBJ1-5; TRBD1 matches at 7 bases. V trimming: 10 bases; J trimming: 7 bases; junction bases outside the gene matches: 10. The length of the CDR3 is 13 residues. CDR1 is MNHEY and CDR2 is SMNVEV in the germline V gene (reference sequence). CDR3 sequence reads: CATQQGSGQPQHF. CDR3 nucleotide sequence: TGTGCCACCCAACAGGGGTCGGGGCAGCCCCAGCATTTT.

This rearrangement joins TRBV5-5 to TRBJ1-4, with 7 bases that match TRBD1. The trim removed 5 bases at V and 8 bases at J, leaving 12 bases unmatched. Germline V gene data show CDR1 as SGHKS and CDR2 as YYEKEE (reference sequence). The CDR3 contains 15 residues. In DNA form, the CDR3 reads TGTGCCAGCAGACCTACATCAGGGGGAGTCGAAAAACTGTTTTTT. This gives the protein CASRPTSGGVEKLFF.

J is TRBJ2-6 and V is TRBV28; possibly TRBD1 for D (5 bases). The CDR3 contains 16 residues. Germline CDR1 reads MDHEN; CDR2 reads SYDVKM. Trimming removed 3 bases at V and 4 bases at J, with 13 bases between. For the CDR3, the DNA is TGTGCCAGCAGTTTTGCAGGGCCCTTCGGGGCCAACGTCCTGACTTTC. This codes for CASSFAGPFGANVLTF. Full variable domain (outside the CDR3, taken from reference TRBV28 and TRBJ2-6): DVKVTQSSRYLVKRTGEKVFLECVQDMDHENMFWYRQDPGLGLRLIYFSYDVKMKEKGDIPEGYSVSREKKERFSLILESASTNQTSMYLCASSFAGPFGANVLTFGAGSRLTVL.

This clone was found once. The genes are TRBV30 and TRBJ1-1; D is possibly TRBD1 (6 bases). CDR1 GTSNPN and CDR2 SVGIG come from the germline V gene (reference sequence). V lost 5 bases and J lost 10, with 14 bases in between. The CDR3 contains 11 residues. This CDR3 reads CAWAYRVGAFF. The CDR3 bases are TGTGCCTGGGCCTACAGGGTGGGAGCTTTCTTT.

This clone came up a few times. Additional DNA sequences in this sample encode the identical CDR3. The CDR3 nucleotides read TGTGCCAGCAGCTTAGCCAGGGGGCGCGTCAATGAGCAGTTCTTC. Translation gives CASSLARGRVNEQFF. This chain links TRBV7-9 with TRBJ2-1, with 8 positions matching TRBD1. V lost 0 bases and J lost 6; bases outside the gene matches: 4. The CDR3 consists of 15 residues. Germline V CDR1 and CDR2: SEHNR, FQNEAQ (reference sequence).

J is TRBJ1-3 and V is TRBV7-7, with 7 bases lining up with TRBD1. V dropped 5 bases and J dropped 0; count of bases not matched to a gene: 4. Germline V lookup: CDR1 SSHAT, CDR2 FNYEAQ (reference sequence). The CDR3 totals 15 residues. The CDR3 is CASSTGTASGNTIYF. As DNA, the CDR3 is TGTGCCAGCAGCACAGGGACAGCCTCTGGAAACACCATATATTTT. The full variable domain, its missing parts supplied by reference TRBV7-7 and TRBJ1-3, is GAGVSQSPRYKVTKRGQDVTLRCDPISSHATLYWYQQALGQGPEFLTYFNYEAQPDKSGLPSDRFSAERPEGSISTLTIQRTEQRDSAMYRCASSTGTASGNTIYFGEGSWLTVV.

The chain links TRBV9 to TRBJ1-6, with TRBD1 matching 9 bases. The CDR3 runs to 14 residues. The junction had 5 bases not matched to a gene; V was cut back by 4 bases and J by 9 bases. CDR1 and CDR2 (germline): SGDLS, YYNGEE. Written as DNA, the CDR3 is TGTGCCAGCAGCAAACAGGGGGCGGGTTCACCCCTCCACTTT. This encodes CASSKQGAGSPLHF.

V gene TRBV19 combines with J gene TRBJ1-5; 9 bases fit TRBD1. Germline loops: CDR1 LNHDA, CDR2 SQIVND (reference sequence). Trimming removed 6 bases from V and 5 bases from J; junction bases left unmatched: 5. The CDR3 totals 14 residues. CDR3 nucleotide sequence: TGTGCCAGTAGAGGACAGGGGTTTTATCAGCCCCAGCATTTT. Translation gives CASRGQGFYQPQHF. The whole variable domain, filled in from reference TRBV19 and TRBJ1-5, reads DGGITQSPKYLFRKEGQNVTLSCEQNLNHDAMYWYRQDPGQGLRLIYYSQIVNDFQKGDIAEGYSVSREKKESFPLTVTSAQKNPTAFYLCASRGQGFYQPQHFGDGTRLSIL.

CDR3 nucleotides: TGTGCCAGCAGCTTTAGCGGGGTTATTAATGAGCAGTTCTTC. Translated, it gives CASSFSGVINEQFF. The chain links TRBV7-9 to TRBJ2-1; 8 nucleotides agree with TRBD2. CDR1 is SEHNR and CDR2 is FQNEAQ in the germline V gene (reference sequence). The trim removed 3 bases at V and 7 bases at J, leaving 5 bases unmatched. The length of the CDR3 is 14 residues.

This rearrangement joins TRBV19 to TRBJ1-5; TRBD1 agrees at 7 bases. The ends lost 3 bases at V and 4 bases at J; junction bases unmatched: 6. The CDR3 totals 15 residues. CDR1 is LNHDA, CDR2 SQIVND, per germline (reference sequence). The CDR3 spells CASSIRTGENQPQHF. The CDR3 nucleotides read TGTGCCAGTAGTATTCGAACAGGGGAGAATCAGCCCCAGCATTTT.

The genes are TRBV24-1 and TRBJ2-4; 7 bases agree with TRBD1. The germline V gene encodes CDR1 KGHDR and CDR2 SFDVKD. Losses at the gene ends were 3 bases for V and 7 bases for J; bases not matched to a gene: 5. The CDR3 spans 14 residues. The CDR3 sequence is CATSDRDSGNIQYF. CDR3 in DNA: TGTGCCACCAGTGATAGGGACAGTGGCAACATTCAGTACTTC.

V is TRBV5-1 and J is TRBJ2-1, with a possible D match to TRBD2 (6 bases). Deletions cut 4 bases from V and 3 bases from J, with 20 bases between. CDR3 length: 17 residues. Per the germline V gene, CDR1 is SGHRS and CDR2 is YFSETQ. The CDR3 protein is CASSPLKRAQRYNEQFF. CDR3 in DNA: TGCGCCAGCAGCCCATTAAAGCGGGCGCAACGCTACAATGAGCAGTTCTTC.

The CDR3 region has the DNA TGCAGCGTGGACCCTAGCGGGAGAGGCGAGCAGTACTTC. This encodes CSVDPSGRGEQYF. V and J are TRBV29-1 and TRBJ2-7, with TRBD2 matching over 10 bases. The length of the CDR3 is 13 residues. Germline assignment: CDR1 SQVTM and CDR2 ANQGSEA. J gave up 6 bases and V 6 bases, and 8 bases lay outside the gene matches.

This clone was counted a single time. J is TRBJ2-1 and V is TRBV28; 9 bases map to TRBD2. The CDR3 runs to 15 residues. The trim removed 6 bases at V and 2 bases at J, leaving 5 bases unmatched. CDR1 and CDR2 (germline): MDHEN, SYDVKM. The DNA of the CDR3 is TGTGCCAGCAGGTTGACTAGCGGCCCCTACAATGAGCAGTTCTTC. Amino acids: CASRLTSGPYNEQFF.